The 5 T cell receptor beta chains below come from one sample, sequenced in a study of blood T cell repertoires in COVID-19. TCRdb's copy holds only in-frame clones and misses some; the assay was immunoSEQ multiplex PCR. The data show about 46,000 clones, with 84% seen just once and roughly 8.8% held by the top ten. The sequencing sample was made of peripheral blood. These receptors were collected from a man in his 60s with acute or convalescent COVID-19.

This chain connects TRBV4-3 to TRBJ1-5, with 8 bases lining up with TRBD1. Per germline, CDR1 LGHNA and CDR2 YSLEER. The CDR3 sequence is 15 residues long. After removal of 1 base from V and 6 bases from J, the junction contained 5 bases not matched to a gene. The CDR3 sequence is CASSQAVQGVQPQHF. DNA of the CDR3: TGCGCCAGCAGCCAAGCGGTACAGGGGGTTCAGCCCCAGCATTTT.

The chain recombines TRBV5-4 with TRBJ1-1, with a possible D match to TRBD1 (5 bases). The CDR3 covers 12 residues. Trimming removed 5 bases at V and 6 bases at J, with 11 bases between. The germline CDR1 and CDR2 sequences are SGHNT and YYREEE (reference sequence). CDR3 sequence (DNA): TGTGCCAGCAGTGGGACTGCCTCTGAAGCTTTCTTT. The encoded protein is CASSGTASEAFF.

The V gene is TRBV7-9, the J gene TRBJ1-2, with TRBD1 matching over 7 bases. Per the germline V gene, CDR1 is SEHNR and CDR2 is FQNEAQ (reference sequence). The CDR3 runs 13 residues. V lost 2 bases to trimming and J lost 7 bases; unmatched junction nucleotides: 4. CDR3 nucleotide sequence: TGTGCCAGCAGCTTACGACAGGGTCTTGGCTACACCTTC. Encoded protein: CASSLRQGLGYTF. The full variable domain, with the rest looked up from reference TRBV7-9 and TRBJ1-2, is DTGVSQNPRHKITKRGQNVTFRCDPISEHNRLYWYRQTLGQGPEFLTYFQNEAQLEKSRLLSDRFSAERPKGSFSTLEIQRTEQGDSAMYLCASSLRQGLGYTFGSGTRLTVV.

This chain uses TRBV30 with TRBJ2-5; tentatively, D is TRBD1 (5 bases). The CDR3 is 13 amino acids. Germline CDR1 and CDR2: GTSNPN and SVGIG (reference sequence). With 4 bases removed from V and 4 bases from J, the gap between germline ends came to 13 bases. CDR3 DNA: TGTGCCTGGACTGCAGGGTATCGAGAGACCCAGTACTTC. Residues: CAWTAGYRETQYF.

The CDR3: CASRSAGQSNQPQHF. CDR3 nucleotides: TGTGCCAGCAGGAGCGCGGGACAGTCGAATCAGCCCCAGCATTTT. This rearrangement joins TRBV6-1 to TRBJ1-5; 7 bases align to TRBD1. The germline gives CDR1 MNHNS, CDR2 SASEGT. V dropped 6 bases and J dropped 4; count of bases not matched to a gene: 9. The CDR3 is made up of 15 amino acids.